This T cell receptor beta chain was identified in a study of cytomegalovirus exposure and HLA in healthy donors. Overall study: The approximately 120 validation repertoires were reported in a later analysis to have been generated on the same platform as the roughly 700 first-cohort repertoires.

Regarding this clone: Its matching antigen is unknown.

Assay: immunoSEQ multiplex PCR; the TCRdb copy retains only in-frame clones and omits some. The data contain about 180,000 clones, 85% of them singletons. Whole-study results and caveats: 150 to 200 TCR beta chains were listed as cytomegalovirus-associated. A subsequent analysis found that TCR clusters from the first cohort also tended to co-occur in the roughly 120 validation repertoires, with under 95% of cluster scores above 0.

Germline CDR1 and CDR2: ENHRY and SYGVKD. The germline V and J ends were trimmed by 11 bases and 2 bases, with 19 bases remaining between them. This CDR3 is 15 amino acids long. The chain is built from TRBV10-3 and TRBJ2-1; the D gene is possibly TRBD2 (5 bases). The sample was PBMCs. This TCR derives from a young man in good health and CMV-seropositive. CDR3: CAVMKADLTYNEQFF. CDR3 coding DNA: TGTGCCGTCATGAAAGCGGACCTTACCTACAATGAGCAGTTCTTC.